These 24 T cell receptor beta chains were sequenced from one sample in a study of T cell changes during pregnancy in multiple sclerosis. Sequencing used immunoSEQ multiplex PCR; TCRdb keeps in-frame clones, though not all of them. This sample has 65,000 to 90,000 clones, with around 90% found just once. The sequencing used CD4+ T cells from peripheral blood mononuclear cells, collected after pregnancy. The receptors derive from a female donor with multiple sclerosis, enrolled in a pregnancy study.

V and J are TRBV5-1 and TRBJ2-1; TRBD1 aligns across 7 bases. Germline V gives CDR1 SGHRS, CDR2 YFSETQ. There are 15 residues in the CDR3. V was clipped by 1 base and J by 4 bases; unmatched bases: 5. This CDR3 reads CASSLRQGFYNEQFF. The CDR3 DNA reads TGCGCCAGCAGCTTGCGACAGGGTTTTTACAATGAGCAGTTCTTC.

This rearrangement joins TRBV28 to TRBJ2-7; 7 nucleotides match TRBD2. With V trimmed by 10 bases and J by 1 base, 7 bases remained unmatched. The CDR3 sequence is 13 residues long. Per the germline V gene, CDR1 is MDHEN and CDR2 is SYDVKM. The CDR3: CATLGLTSYEQYF. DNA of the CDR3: TGTGCCACCCTGGGACTAACTTCCTACGAGCAGTACTTC.

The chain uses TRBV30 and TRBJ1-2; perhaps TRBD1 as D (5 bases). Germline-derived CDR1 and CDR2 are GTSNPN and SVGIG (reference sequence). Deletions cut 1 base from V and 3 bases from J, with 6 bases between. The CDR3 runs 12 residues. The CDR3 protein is CAWSGGDYGYTF. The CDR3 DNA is TGTGCCTGGAGTGGGGGGGACTATGGCTACACCTTC.

DNA of the CDR3: TGTGCCATCAGTGAGTTTACCCAGGGAGAGACCCAGTACTTC. This gives the protein CAISEFTQGETQYF. This rearrangement joins TRBV10-3 to TRBJ2-5, with a weak D call TRBD1 (5 bases). CDR1 is ENHRY and CDR2 is SYGVKD in the germline V gene. CDR3 length: 14 residues. The V end lost 1 base, the J end lost 4 bases, and 10 bases lay between the germline ends.

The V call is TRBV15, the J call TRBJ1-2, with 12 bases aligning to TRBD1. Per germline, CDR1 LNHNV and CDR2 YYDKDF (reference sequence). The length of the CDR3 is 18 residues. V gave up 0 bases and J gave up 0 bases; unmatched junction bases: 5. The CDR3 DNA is TGTGCCACCAGCAGAGAGAGGGGGACAGGGGGCACTAACTATGGCTACACCTTC. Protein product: CATSRERGTGGTNYGYTF.

CDR3 bases: TGTGCCAGTAGTGCCGTCAGGGGGAACACTGAAGCTTTCTTT. Its protein is CASSAVRGNTEAFF. The chain couples TRBV19 to TRBJ1-1; perhaps TRBD1 as D (6 bases). The CDR3 spans 14 residues. Germline CDR1 reads LNHDA; CDR2 reads SQIVND (reference sequence). Trimming cost V 5 bases and J 1 base, with 11 bases left between them.

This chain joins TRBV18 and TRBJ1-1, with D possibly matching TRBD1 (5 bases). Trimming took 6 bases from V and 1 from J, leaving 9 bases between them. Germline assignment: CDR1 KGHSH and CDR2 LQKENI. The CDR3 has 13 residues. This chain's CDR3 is CASSQGQNTEAFF. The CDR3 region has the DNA TGTGCCAGCTCCCAGGGTCAGAACACTGAAGCTTTCTTT. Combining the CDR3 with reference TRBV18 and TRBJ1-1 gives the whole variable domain NAGVMQNPRHLVRRRGQEARLRCSPMKGHSHVYWYRQLPEEGLKFMVYLQKENIIDESGMPKERFSAEFPKEGPSILRIQQVVRGDSAAYFCASSQGQNTEAFFGQGTRLTVV.

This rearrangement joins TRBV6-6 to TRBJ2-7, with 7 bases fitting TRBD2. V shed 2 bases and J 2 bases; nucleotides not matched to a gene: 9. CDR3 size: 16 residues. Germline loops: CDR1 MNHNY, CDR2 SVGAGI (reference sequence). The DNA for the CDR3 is TGTGCCAGCAGTTACACCTATAAGCGGGATCCCTACGAGCAGTACTTC. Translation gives CASSYTYKRDPYEQYF.

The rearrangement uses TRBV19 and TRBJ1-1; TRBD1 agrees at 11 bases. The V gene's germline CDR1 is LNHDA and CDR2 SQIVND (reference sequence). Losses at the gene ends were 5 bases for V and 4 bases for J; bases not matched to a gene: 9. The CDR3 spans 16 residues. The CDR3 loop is CASSFRTGGVFTEAFF. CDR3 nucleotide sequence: TGTGCCAGTAGTTTCCGGACAGGGGGCGTATTCACTGAAGCTTTCTTT.

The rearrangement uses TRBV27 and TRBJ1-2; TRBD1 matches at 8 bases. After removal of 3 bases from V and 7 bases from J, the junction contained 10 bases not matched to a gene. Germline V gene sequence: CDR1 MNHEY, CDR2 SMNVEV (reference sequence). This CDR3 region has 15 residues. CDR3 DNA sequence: TGTGCCAGCAGTTTTTCTTGGCAGGGGGCCCGTGGCTACACCTTC. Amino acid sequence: CASSFSWQGARGYTF.

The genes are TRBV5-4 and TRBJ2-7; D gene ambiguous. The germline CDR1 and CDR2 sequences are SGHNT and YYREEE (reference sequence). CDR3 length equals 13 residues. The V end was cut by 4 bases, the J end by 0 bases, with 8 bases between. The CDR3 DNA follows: TGTGCCAGCAGCCAGTCCACCTCCTACGAGCAGTACTTC. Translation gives CASSQSTSYEQYF.

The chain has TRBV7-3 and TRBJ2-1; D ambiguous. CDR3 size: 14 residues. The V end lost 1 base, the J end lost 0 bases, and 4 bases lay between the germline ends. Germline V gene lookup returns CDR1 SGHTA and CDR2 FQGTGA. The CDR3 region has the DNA TGTGCCAGCAGCTTAAGTAGCTCCTACAATGAGCAGTTCTTC. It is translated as CASSLSSSYNEQFF.

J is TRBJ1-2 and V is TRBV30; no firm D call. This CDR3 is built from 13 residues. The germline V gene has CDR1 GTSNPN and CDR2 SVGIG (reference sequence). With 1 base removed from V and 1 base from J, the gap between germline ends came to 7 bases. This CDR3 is CAWSGANNYGYTF. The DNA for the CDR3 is TGTGCCTGGAGTGGGGCAAATAACTATGGCTACACCTTC.

CDR3 nucleotides: TGTGCCAGCAGCAAACCGGGACAGGGTTCGATCTCCTATAATTCACCCCTCCACTTT. It specifies CASSKPGQGSISYNSPLHF. The rearrangement links TRBV21-1 to TRBJ1-6; the table's D call, TRBD1, was not checked against the DNA. TRBV21-1 is tagged as a pseudogene. This CDR3 spans 19 amino acids.

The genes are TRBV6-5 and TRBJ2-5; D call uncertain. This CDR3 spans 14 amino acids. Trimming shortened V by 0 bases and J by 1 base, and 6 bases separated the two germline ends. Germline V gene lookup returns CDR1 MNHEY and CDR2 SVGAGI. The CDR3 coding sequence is TGTGCCAGCAGTTACTCGAGGAGCCAAGAGACCCAGTACTTC. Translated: CASSYSRSQETQYF.

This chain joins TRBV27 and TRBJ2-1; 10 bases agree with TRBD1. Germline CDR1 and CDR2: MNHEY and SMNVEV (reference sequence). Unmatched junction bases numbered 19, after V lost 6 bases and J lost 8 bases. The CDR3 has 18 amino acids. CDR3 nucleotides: TGTGCCAGCAGACCGCGAGGGACAGGGGAATTTCTTAGCGATGAGCAGTTCTTC. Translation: CASRPRGTGEFLSDEQFF.

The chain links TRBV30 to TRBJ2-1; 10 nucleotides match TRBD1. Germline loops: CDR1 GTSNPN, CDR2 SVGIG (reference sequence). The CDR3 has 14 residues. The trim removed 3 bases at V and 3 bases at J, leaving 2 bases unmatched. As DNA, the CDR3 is TGTGCCTGGAGACGGGACAGGGGCTACAATGAGCAGTTCTTC. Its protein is CAWRRDRGYNEQFF.

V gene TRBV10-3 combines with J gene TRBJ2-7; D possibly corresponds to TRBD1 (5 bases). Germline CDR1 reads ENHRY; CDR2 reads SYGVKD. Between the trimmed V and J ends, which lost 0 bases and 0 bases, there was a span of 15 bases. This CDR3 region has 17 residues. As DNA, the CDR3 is TGTGCCATCAGTGAGTCGAGACAACAGACAGCCTCCTACGAGCAGTACTTC. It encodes CAISESRQQTASYEQYF.

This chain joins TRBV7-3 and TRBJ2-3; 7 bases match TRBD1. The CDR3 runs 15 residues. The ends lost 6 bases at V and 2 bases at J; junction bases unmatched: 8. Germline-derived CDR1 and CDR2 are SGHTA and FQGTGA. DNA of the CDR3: TGTGCCAGCAGTCGGACAGGTCGGGACACAGATACGCAGTATTTT. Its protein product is CASSRTGRDTDTQYF.

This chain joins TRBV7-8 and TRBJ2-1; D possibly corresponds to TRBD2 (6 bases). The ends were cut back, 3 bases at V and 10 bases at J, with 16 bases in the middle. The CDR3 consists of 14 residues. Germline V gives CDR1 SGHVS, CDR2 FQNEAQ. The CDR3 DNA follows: TGTGCCAGCAGCTTCGTAACGGGCGGAGGGGAGCAGTTCTTC. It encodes CASSFVTGGGEQFF.

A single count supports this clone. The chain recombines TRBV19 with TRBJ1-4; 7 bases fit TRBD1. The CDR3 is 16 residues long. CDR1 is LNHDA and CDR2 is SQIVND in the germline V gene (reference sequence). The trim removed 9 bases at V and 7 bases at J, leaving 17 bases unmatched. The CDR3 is CASAVDYNRGSEKLFF. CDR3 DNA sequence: TGTGCCAGCGCGGTGGACTACAACAGGGGAAGTGAAAAACTGTTTTTT.

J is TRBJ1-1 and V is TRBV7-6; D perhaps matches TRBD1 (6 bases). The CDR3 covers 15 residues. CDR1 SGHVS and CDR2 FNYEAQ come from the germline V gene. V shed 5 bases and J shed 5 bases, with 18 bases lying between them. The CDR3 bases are TGTGCCAGCAGCCAGACACAGGGAAGGGGGACTGAAGCTTTCTTT. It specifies CASSQTQGRGTEAFF.

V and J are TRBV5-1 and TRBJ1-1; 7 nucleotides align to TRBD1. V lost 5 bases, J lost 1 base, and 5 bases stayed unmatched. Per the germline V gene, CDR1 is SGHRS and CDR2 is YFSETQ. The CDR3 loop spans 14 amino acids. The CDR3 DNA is TGCGCCAGCAGGACCTCAGGGGGGAACACTGAAGCTTTCTTT. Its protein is CASRTSGGNTEAFF.

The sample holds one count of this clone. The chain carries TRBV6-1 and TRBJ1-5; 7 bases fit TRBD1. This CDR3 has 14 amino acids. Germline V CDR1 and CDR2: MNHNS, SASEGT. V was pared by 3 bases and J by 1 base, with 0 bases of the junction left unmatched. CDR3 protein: CASSEGQSNQPQHF. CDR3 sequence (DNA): TGTGCCAGCAGTGAGGGACAGAGCAATCAGCCCCAGCATTTT.